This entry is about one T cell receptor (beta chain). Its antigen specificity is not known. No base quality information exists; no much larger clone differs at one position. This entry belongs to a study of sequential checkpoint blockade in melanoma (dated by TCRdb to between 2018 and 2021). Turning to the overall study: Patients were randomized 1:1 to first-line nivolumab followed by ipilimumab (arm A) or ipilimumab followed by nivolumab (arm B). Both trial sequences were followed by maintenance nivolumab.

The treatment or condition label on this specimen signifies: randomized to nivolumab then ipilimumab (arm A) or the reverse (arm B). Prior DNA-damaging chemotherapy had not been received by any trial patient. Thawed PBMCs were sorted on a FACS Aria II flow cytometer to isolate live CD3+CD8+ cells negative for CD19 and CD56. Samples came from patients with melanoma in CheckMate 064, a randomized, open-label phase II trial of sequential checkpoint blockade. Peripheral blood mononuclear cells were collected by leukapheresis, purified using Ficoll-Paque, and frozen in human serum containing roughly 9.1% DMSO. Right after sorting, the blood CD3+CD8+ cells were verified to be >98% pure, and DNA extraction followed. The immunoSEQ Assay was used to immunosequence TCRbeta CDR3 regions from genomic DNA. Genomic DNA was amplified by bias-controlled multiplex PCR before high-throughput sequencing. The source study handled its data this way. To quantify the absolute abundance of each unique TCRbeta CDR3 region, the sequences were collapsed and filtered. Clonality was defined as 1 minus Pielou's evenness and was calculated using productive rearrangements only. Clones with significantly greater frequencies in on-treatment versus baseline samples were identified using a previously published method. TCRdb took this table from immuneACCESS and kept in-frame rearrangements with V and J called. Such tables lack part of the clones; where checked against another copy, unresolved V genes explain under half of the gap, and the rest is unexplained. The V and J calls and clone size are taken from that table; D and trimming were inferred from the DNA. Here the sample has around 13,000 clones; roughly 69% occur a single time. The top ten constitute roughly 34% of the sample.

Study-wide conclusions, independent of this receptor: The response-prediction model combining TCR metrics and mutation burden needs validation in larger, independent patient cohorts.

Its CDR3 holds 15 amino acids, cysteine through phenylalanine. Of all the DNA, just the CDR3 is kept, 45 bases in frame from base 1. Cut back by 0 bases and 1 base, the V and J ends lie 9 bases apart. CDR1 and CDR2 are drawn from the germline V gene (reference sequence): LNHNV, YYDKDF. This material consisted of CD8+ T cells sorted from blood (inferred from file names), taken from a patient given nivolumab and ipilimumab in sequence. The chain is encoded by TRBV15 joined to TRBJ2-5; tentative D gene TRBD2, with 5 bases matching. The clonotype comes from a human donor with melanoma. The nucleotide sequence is TGTGCCACCAGCAGAGAAGGCGGGCCCCAAGAGACCCAGTACTTC. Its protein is CATSREGGPQETQYF.